This paragraph covers one T cell receptor beta chain sequence. Its antigen remains unknown. This record belongs to a study of glioma-infiltrating T cells. TCR alpha and beta CDR3 regions were amplified from RNA using iRepertoire nested multiplex PCR. Tissue mRNA or PBMC total RNA, about 95-450 ng, went into one-step reverse transcription and amplification. Each CDR3 protein gets one entry after TCRdb re-called the multiplex PCR reads with MiXCR. Among approximately 88,000 distinct CDR3 sequences, approximately 22% were seen once, and the ten largest hold 6.7%. Study-wide findings and caveats: Above-expected tissue-blood divergence occurred in all gliomas, most in low-grade ones. Only very few CDR3 sequences appeared in both tissue and blood.

The source is a human donor with low-grade glioma or glioblastoma, undergoing nonglioma brain surgery, or in good health (not recorded which). Sequenced input: glioma tissue, nonneoplastic brain tissue, or PBMCs (not recorded which).

Here the CDR3 DNA reads TGCAGTGCTGGGGGACAGGGGAACACTGAAGCTTTCTTT. Translation: CSAGGQGNTEAFF. The chain joins TRBV20-1 to TRBJ1-1; 9 nucleotides align to TRBD1. V shed 5 bases and J 1 base; nucleotides not matched to a gene: 2. From germline, CDR1 is DFQATT and CDR2 SNEGSKA (reference sequence). This CDR3 region has 13 residues.